This TCR beta chain was captured in a study of chemoradiotherapy in HPV16-positive cancers. Overall study: Candidate HPV-specific clones and shared TCR motifs came from a couple of HPV16-positive patients. Points from the study as a whole: Only a couple of HPV16-positive patients supplied the functional HPV-specificity definition.

A single count supports this clone. The antigen remains undetermined. TCRdb keeps only in-frame clones here, not all; method: immunoSEQ multiplex PCR. The profile shows roughly 30,000 clones, around 92% of them singletons. The V segment lost 6 bases and the J segment 4 bases; nucleotides outside the gene matches: 8. The length of the CDR3 is 15 residues. CDR1 and CDR2 from the germline V gene are MNHNY and SVGAGI (reference sequence). The sequencing used blood, collected from a patient who underwent chemoradiotherapy. This sequence originates from a human donor with HPV-associated anogenital cancer. The V and J genes are TRBV6-6 and TRBJ2-3; 9 nucleotides match TRBD1. The CDR3 DNA is TGTGCCAGCAGCTCGGTGGGGACAGGGTCAGATACGCAGTATTTT. It is translated as CASSSVGTGSDTQYF.